Described below is a single TCR beta chain sequence and its context. This entry is derived from a study of glioma-infiltrating T cells after dendritic cell vaccination. Whole-study context: Treatment, given 2003 to 2012, was autologous tumor lysate-pulsed dendritic cell vaccination.

Time point defined: after dendritic cell vaccination, including at tumor progression/relapse. PBMC sampling occurred before vaccination, two weeks after the third dose, and at progression. Up to about 2 ug genomic DNA was used for TCRB CDR3 amplification. The protocol was immunoSEQ multiplex PCR, while the TCRdb copy is restricted to in-frame clones and leaves out a portion. The profile shows about 82,000 clones, less than 90% of them singletons. J was trimmed by 2 bases and V by 2 bases; bases with no gene match: 4. Germline lookup yields CDR1 SGHRS and CDR2 YFSETQ. There are 14 residues in the CDR3.

V usage is TRBV5-1 and J usage is TRBJ2-7; 7 nucleotides agree with TRBD2. The source is a human donor with glioblastoma. Specimen: blood, collected after dendritic cell vaccination. DNA for the CDR3: TGCGCCAGCAGCTTTCGCGGGAGCCCCTACGAGCAGTACTTC. It codes for CASSFRGSPYEQYF.